This TCR beta chain stems from a study of shared clonotypes between healthy human individuals. In the study overall: Three CD4 naive, three CD4 memory, two CD8 naive and one CD8 memory plate were used per donor.

Using roughly 180 ng DNA, around 30,000 T cell genomes, the sorted-subset replicate PCRs were run. The table came from immunoSEQ multiplex PCR; TCRdb's copy has only in-frame clones and leaves some out. The sample contains hundreds of thousands of clones, 95% to 96% of which appear only once. CD45RO-negative cells were positively selected for CCR7, leaving out terminally differentiated effector memory CD45RA+ cells. The donors, healthy adults who were HIV-negative, had experienced no recent acute infections or vaccinations. V was trimmed by 4 bases and J by 0 bases, leaving 11 bases between them. The CDR3 has 15 residues. Germline V CDR1 and CDR2: MNHEY, SMNVEV (reference sequence).

The rearrangement joins TRBV27 to TRBJ2-3; no reliable D call. This TCR was recovered from a woman under 40 in good health. Source material: naive CD8+ T cells sorted from blood. The CDR3 loop reads CASSSITISTDTQYF. CDR3 DNA sequence: TGTGCCAGCAGTTCGATTACTATAAGCACAGATACGCAGTATTTT.